The source of this T cell receptor (beta chain) is a study of cytomegalovirus exposure and HLA in healthy donors. The germline V and J ends were trimmed by 6 bases and 5 bases, with 11 bases remaining between them. This CDR3 is 13 amino acids long. The germline V gene has CDR1 MNHEY and CDR2 SMNVEV (reference sequence). The repertoire was sequenced with immunoSEQ multiplex PCR; TCRdb's copy has only in-frame clones and lacks some. The sample shows some 110,000 clones, about 82% of them seen only once. This clone was counted once. The chain links TRBV27 to TRBJ2-1; D possibly corresponds to TRBD2 (5 bases). The sequence was obtained from a man between 18 and 35 years old in good health and CMV-seronegative. The sequencing sample was made of PBMCs. CDR3: CASSFSAHNEQFF. Written as DNA, the CDR3 is TGTGCCAGCAGCTTTAGCGCCCACAATGAGCAGTTCTTC.